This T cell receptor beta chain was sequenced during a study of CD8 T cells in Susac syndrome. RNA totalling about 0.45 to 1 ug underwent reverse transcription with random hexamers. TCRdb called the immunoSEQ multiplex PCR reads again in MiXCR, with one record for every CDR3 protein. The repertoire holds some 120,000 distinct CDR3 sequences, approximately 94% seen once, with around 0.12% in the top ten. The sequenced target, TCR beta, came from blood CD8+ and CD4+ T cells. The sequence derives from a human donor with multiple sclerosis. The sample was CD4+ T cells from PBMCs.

CDR3 nucleotides: TGTGCCTGGAGTGTACTAGCGGTCGAGCAGTTCTTC. Translation gives CAWSVLAVEQFF. The V call is TRBV30, the J call TRBJ2-1; TRBD2 aligns across 8 bases. Germline V gene data show CDR1 as GTSNPN and CDR2 as SVGIG (reference sequence). V lost 0 bases to trimming and J lost 10 bases; unmatched junction nucleotides: 2. The CDR3 is made up of 12 amino acids.